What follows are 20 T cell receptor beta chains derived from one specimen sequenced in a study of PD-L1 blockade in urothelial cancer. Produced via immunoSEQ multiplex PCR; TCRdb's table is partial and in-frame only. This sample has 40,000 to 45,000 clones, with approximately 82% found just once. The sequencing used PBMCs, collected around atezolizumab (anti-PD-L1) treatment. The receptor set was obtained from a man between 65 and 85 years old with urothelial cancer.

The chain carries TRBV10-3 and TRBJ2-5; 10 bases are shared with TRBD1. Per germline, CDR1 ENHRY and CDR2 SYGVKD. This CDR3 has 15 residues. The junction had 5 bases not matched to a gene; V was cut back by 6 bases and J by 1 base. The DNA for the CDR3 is TGTGCCATCAGCGGGGACAGGGGAGGCCAAGAGACCCAGTACTTC. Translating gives CAISGDRGGQETQYF.

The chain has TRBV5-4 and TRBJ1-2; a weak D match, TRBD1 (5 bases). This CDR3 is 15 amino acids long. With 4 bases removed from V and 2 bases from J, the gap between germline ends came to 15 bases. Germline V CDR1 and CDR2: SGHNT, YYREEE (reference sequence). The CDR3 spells CASSPRGGMNYGYTF. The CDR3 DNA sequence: TGTGCCAGCAGCCCCCGGGGGGGGATGAACTATGGCTACACCTTC.

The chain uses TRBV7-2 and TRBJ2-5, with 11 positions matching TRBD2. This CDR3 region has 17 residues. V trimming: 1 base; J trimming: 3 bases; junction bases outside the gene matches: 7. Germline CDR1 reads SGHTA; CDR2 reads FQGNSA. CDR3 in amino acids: CASSLEASGRRKETQYF. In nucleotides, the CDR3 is TGTGCCAGCAGCTTAGAGGCTAGCGGGAGGAGGAAAGAGACCCAGTACTTC. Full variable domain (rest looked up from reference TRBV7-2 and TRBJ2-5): GAGVSQSPSNKVTEKGKDVELRCDPISGHTALYWYRQSLGQGLEFLIYFQGNSAPDKSGLPSDRFSAERTGGSVSTLTIQRTQQEDSAVYLCASSLEASGRRKETQYFGPGTRLLVL.

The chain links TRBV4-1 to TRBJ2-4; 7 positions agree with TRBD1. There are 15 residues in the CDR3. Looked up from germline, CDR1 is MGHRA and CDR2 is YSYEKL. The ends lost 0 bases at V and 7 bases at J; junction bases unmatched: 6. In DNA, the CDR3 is TGCGCCAGCAGCCAAGATAAACAGGGGTCGAACATTCAGTACTTC. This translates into CASSQDKQGSNIQYF.

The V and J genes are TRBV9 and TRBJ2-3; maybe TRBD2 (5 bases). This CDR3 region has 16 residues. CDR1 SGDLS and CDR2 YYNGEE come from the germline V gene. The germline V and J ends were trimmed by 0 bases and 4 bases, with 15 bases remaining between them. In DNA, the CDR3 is TGTGCCAGCAGCGTAGAAGGAACGGAGGAGGCAGATACGCAGTATTTT. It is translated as CASSVEGTEEADTQYF.

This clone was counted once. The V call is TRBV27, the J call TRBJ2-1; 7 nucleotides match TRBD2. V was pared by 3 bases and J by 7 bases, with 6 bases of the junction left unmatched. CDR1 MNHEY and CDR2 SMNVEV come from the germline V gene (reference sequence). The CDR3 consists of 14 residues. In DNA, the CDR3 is TGTGCCAGCAGTTTTGGCGGGAGAGGGAATGAGCAGTTCTTC. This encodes CASSFGGRGNEQFF.

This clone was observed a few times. Here the CDR3 reads CASSPSLQAGANVLTF. The CDR3 bases are TGTGCCAGCAGCCCCTCGCTACAGGCGGGGGCCAACGTCCTGACTTTC. The chain employs TRBV7-3 and TRBJ2-6, with a possible D match to TRBD1 (5 bases). Germline CDR1 SGHTA, CDR2 FQGTGA. CDR3 length equals 16 residues. V lost 5 bases to trimming and J lost 4 bases, with 15 bases between them.

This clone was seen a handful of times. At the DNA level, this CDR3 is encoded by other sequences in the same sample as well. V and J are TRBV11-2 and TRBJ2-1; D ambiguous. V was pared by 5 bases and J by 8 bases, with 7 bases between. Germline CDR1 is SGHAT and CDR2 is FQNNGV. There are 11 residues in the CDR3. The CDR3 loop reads CASSPRDEQFF. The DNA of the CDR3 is TGTGCCAGCAGCCCCCGAGATGAGCAGTTCTTC.

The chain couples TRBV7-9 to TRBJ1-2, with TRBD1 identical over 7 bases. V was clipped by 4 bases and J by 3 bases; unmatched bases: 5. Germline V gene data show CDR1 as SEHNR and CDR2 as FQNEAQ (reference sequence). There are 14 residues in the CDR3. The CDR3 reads CASSSGQTYYGYTF. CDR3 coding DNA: TGTGCCAGCAGCTCGGGACAGACATACTATGGCTACACCTTC.

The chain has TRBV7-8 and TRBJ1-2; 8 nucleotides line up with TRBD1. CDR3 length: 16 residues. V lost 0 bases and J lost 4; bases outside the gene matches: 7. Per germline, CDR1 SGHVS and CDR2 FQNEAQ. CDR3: CASSLARTGIFYGYTF. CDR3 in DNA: TGTGCCAGCAGCTTAGCACGGACAGGGATTTTCTATGGCTACACCTTC.

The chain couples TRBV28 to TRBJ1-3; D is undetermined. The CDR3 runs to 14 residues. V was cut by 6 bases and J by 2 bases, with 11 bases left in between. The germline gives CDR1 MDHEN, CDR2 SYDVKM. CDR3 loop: CASREQTPGNTIYF. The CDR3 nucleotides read TGTGCCAGCAGGGAACAGACCCCTGGAAACACCATATATTTT.

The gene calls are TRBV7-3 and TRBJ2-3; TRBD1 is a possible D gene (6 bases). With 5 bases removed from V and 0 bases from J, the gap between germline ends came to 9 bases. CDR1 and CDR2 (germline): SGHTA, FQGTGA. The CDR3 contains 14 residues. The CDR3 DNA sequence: TGTGCCAGCAGCCCAGGGGCTAGCACAGATACGCAGTATTTT. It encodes CASSPGASTDTQYF.

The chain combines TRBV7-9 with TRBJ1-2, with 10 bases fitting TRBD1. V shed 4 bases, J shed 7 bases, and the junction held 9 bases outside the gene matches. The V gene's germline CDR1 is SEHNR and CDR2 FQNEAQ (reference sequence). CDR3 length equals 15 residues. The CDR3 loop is CASSSAGQGRAGYTF. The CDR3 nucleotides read TGTGCCAGCAGCTCGGCGGGACAGGGGCGGGCTGGCTACACCTTC.

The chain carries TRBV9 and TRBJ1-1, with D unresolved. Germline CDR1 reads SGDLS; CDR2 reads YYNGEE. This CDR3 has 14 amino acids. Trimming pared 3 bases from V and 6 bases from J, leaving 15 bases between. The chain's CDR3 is CASSETFRIAEAFF. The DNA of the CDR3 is TGTGCCAGCAGCGAGACATTCAGGATCGCTGAAGCTTTCTTT.

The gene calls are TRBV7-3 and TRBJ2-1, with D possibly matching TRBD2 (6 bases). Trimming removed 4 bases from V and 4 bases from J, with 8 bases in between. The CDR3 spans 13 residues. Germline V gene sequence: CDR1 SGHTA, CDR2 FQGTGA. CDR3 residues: CASSSGGYNEQFF. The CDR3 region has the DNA TGTGCCAGCAGCTCCGGGGGATACAATGAGCAGTTCTTC.

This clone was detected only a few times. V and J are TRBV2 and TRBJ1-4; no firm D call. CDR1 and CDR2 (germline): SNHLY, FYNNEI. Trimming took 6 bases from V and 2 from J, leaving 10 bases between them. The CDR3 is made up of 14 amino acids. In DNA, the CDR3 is TGTGCCAGCAGGGCGGGCGCCACTAATGAAAAACTGTTTTTT. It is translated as CASRAGATNEKLFF.

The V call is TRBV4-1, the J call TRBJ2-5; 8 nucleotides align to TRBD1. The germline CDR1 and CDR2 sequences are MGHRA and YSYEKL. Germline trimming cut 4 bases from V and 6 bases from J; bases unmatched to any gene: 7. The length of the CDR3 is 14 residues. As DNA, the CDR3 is TGCGCCAGCAGCCCCGGACAGGGCCGGCAGACCCAGTACTTC. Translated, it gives CASSPGQGRQTQYF.

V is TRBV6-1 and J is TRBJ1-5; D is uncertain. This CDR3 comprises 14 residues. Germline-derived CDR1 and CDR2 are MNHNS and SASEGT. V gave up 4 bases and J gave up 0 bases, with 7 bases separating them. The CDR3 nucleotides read TGTGCCAGCAGTGGCGGCTATAGCAATCAGCCCCAGCATTTT. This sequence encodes CASSGGYSNQPQHF.

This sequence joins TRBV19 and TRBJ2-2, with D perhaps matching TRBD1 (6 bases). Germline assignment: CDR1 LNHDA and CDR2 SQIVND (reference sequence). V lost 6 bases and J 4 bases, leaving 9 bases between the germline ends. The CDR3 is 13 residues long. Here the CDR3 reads CASRQGPTGELFF. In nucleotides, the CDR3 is TGTGCCAGTAGACAGGGCCCCACCGGGGAGCTGTTTTTT.

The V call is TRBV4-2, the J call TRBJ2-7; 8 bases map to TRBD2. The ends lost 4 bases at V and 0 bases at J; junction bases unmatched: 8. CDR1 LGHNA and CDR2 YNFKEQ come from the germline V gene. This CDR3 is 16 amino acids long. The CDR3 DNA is TGTGCCAGCAGCCTTCATAGCGGGGAGAACTCCTACGAGCAGTACTTC. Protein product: CASSLHSGENSYEQYF.